These T cell receptor beta chains were read from a single sample in a study of beta chain features in type 1 diabetes. Profiled with immunoSEQ multiplex PCR; TCRdb holds only in-frame clones, not every one. The table records nearly 700,000 clones, under 15% of them present only once. The source material was naive CD4+ T cells from blood. Every receptor here comes from a man aged 18 to 29 with type 1 diabetes. CDR3s include the opening cysteine and the closing phenylalanine or tryptophan. A D gene is named only where the DNA matches it firmly. Not all rows give a size; the values are once, few, many and, for expanded clones, a class.

abundance	v_gene	j_gene	d_gene	CDR3nt	CDR3aa
-	TRBV6-5	TRBJ1-1	TRBD1	TGTGCCAGCAGTTACGAGACAGGGACGACTGAAGCTTTCTTT	CASSYETGTTEAFF
-	TRBV10-3	TRBJ2-7	TRBD1	TGTGCCATCAGTTTAAGACAGGGGGGCGAGCAGTACTTC	CAISLRQGGEQYF
few	TRBV27	TRBJ2-3	-	TGTGCCAGCAGTTTATCCCCTAAACGCACAGATACGCAGTATTTT	CASSLSPKRTDTQYF
few	TRBV7-9	TRBJ1-4	-	TGTGCCAGCAGCCCTCTAACTGAAAAACTGTTTTTT	CASSPLTEKLFF
-	TRBV4-1	TRBJ1-1	-	TGCGCCAGCAGCCGAGGCCCGAACACTGAAGCTTTCTTT	CASSRGPNTEAFF
few	TRBV18	TRBJ2-6	-	TGTGCCAGCTCACCAAACCCGGGATCTGGGGCCAACGTCCTGACTTTC	CASSPNPGSGANVLTF
few	TRBV5-4	TRBJ2-2	TRBD1	TGTGCCAGCAGCGTGGGACAGGGGACGAACACCGGGGAGCTGTTTTTT	CASSVGQGTNTGELFF
few	TRBV28	TRBJ2-1	-	TGTGCCAGCAGAACCGAAGGTCAGGGGAGGGATGAGCAGTTCTTC	CASRTEGQGRDEQFF
-	TRBV7-9	TRBJ2-7	-	TGTGCCAGCAGCCGGTCAGGGGTGACAGGCCACTACGAGCAGTACTTC	CASSRSGVTGHYEQYF
-	TRBV4-2	TRBJ2-1	TRBD1	TGTGCCAGCAGCTATCAGCTTGGACAGGGCGAACAGTTCTTC	CASSYQLGQGEQFF
-	TRBV5-1	TRBJ2-1	TRBD2	TGCGCCAGCAGCTTGATATGGCGGGGGGCCTCCTACAATGAGCAGTTCTTC	CASSLIWRGASYNEQFF
-	TRBV7-2	TRBJ2-1	-	TGTGCCAGCAGCTTAGCGTCCGCGGGACTGATCTCCTACAATGAGCAGTTCTTC	CASSLASAGLISYNEQFF
-	TRBV2	TRBJ2-1	-	TGTGCCAGCAGCGCCCAAGGTGGGGGCGGGAATGAGCAGTTCTTC	CASSAQGGGGNEQFF
-	TRBV7-2	TRBJ2-1	-	TGTGCCAGCAGCCCCGGGGGCAGCAACAATGAGCAGTTCTTC	CASSPGGSNNEQFF
few	TRBV30	TRBJ1-1	-	TGTGCCTGGAGTGTCGATCCTCAAACAGCTGAAGCTTTCTTT	CAWSVDPQTAEAFF
few	TRBV9	TRBJ1-6	-	TGTGCCAGCAGCGTAGATCGGGATCCGGATTCACCCCTCCACTTT	CASSVDRDPDSPLHF
few	TRBV25-1	TRBJ2-3	-	TGTGCCAGCAGTGAATTTTTTGGTCTGCAGGATACGCAGTATTTT	CASSEFFGLQDTQYF
-	TRBV30	TRBJ1-2	-	TGTGCCTGGAGTGACTTCCGGGGGATCTATGGCTACACCTTC	CAWSDFRGIYGYTF
-	TRBV7-2	TRBJ1-5	-	TGTGCCAGCGGGACCGACTTGAACAGCAATCAGCCCCAGCATTTT	CASGTDLNSNQPQHF
-	TRBV2	TRBJ2-5	-	TGTGCCAGCGACAGTTACCAAGAGACCCAGTACTTC	CASDSYQETQYF
-	TRBV28	TRBJ1-1	-	TGTGCCAGCAGTTTAGGTCGCCTAACAGTGGGAGCTTTCTTT	CASSLGRLTVGAFF
-	TRBV29-1	TRBJ2-3	-	TGCAGCGTTGTGTTCGGAGGGACAGATACGCAGTATTTT	CSVVFGGTDTQYF